One sample yielded the 9 T cell receptor beta chains listed below, sequenced in a study of T cell responses to AZD1222 COVID-19 vaccine. Clones were sequenced by immunoSEQ multiplex PCR, and TCRdb holds only the in-frame ones, with some missing. The data contain about 160,000 clones, approximately 91% of them singletons. This sample comprised peripheral blood, obtained 28 days after the second AZD1222 dose. The receptors stem from an adult who received the AZD1222 COVID-19 vaccine.

This chain links TRBV1 with TRBJ1-3; the DNA was not used to check the table's D call, TRBD1. TRBV1 represents a pseudogene. The CDR3 sequence is 17 residues long. In nucleotides, the CDR3 is TGCACCAGCAGCCAAGATCAGGACAGGGGTAGTGGAAACACCATATATTTT. This encodes CTSSQDQDRGSGNTIYF.

The V and J genes are TRBV6-5 and TRBJ2-7, with a weak D call TRBD1 (5 bases). Germline V gene data show CDR1 as MNHEY and CDR2 as SVGAGI. This CDR3 contains 14 residues. The V end was cut by 10 bases, the J end by 2 bases, with 18 bases between. CDR3 residues: CATFSGWGTYEQYF. CDR3 in DNA: TGTGCCACCTTTAGTGGGTGGGGCACCTACGAGCAGTACTTC.

This clone appeared once. This chain links TRBV5-1 with TRBJ2-3; D remains unclear. The V and J ends lost 0 bases and 0 bases respectively, with 11 bases between them. CDR1 is SGHRS, CDR2 YFSETQ, per germline. The CDR3 is made up of 16 amino acids. The CDR3 reads CASSLGGSPSTDTQYF. CDR3 sequence (DNA): TGCGCCAGCAGCTTGGGCGGTTCCCCCAGCACAGATACGCAGTATTTT. Full variable domain (remainder filled in from reference TRBV5-1 and TRBJ2-3): KAGVTQTPRYLIKTRGQQVTLSCSPISGHRSVSWYQQTPGQGLQFLFEYFSETQRNKGNFPGRFSGRQFSNSRSEMNVSTLELGDSALYLCASSLGGSPSTDTQYFGPGTRLTVL.

This clone has only one observation. The chain links TRBV7-2 to TRBJ2-5; 8 nucleotides align to TRBD2. V lost 4 bases to trimming and J lost 5 bases; unmatched junction nucleotides: 9. CDR3 length equals 15 residues. Per the germline V gene, CDR1 is SGHTA and CDR2 is FQGNSA. CDR3 amino acids: CASSYIGGDLETQYF. The CDR3 nucleotides read TGTGCCAGCAGCTATATCGGGGGGGATTTGGAGACCCAGTACTTC.

The chain combines TRBV12-5 with TRBJ2-1, with D possibly matching TRBD1 (5 bases). V dropped 5 bases and J dropped 2 bases, with 13 bases sitting between them. The length of the CDR3 is 15 residues. Germline CDR1 LGHNT, CDR2 FRNRAP. CDR3 DNA: TGTGCTAGTGGTCAAAGGGGCCTCCCCTACAATGAGCAGTTCTTC. Protein sequence: CASGQRGLPYNEQFF.

The chain carries TRBV27 and TRBJ1-3; D is perhaps TRBD1 (5 bases). This CDR3 is built from 13 residues. The germline V gene has CDR1 MNHEY and CDR2 SMNVEV (reference sequence). Trimming pared 6 bases from V and 7 bases from J, leaving 13 bases between. Written as DNA, the CDR3 is TGTGCCAGCAGCGGGACCGGTAGGAACACCATATATTTT. This encodes CASSGTGRNTIYF.

This chain joins TRBV19 and TRBJ1-4; possible D gene TRBD1, 5 bases. Germline values: CDR1 LNHDA, CDR2 SQIVND (reference sequence). Trimming removed 11 bases from V and 3 bases from J, with 10 bases in between. The CDR3 is made up of 12 amino acids. CDR3 loop: CAVSGPNEKLFF. In DNA form, the CDR3 reads TGTGCCGTCTCGGGGCCTAATGAAAAACTGTTTTTT.

This chain connects TRBV18 to TRBJ1-4, with 8 positions matching TRBD1. CDR1 and CDR2 (germline): KGHSH, LQKENI. Trimming cost V 5 bases and J 5 bases; bases outside gene matches: 7. This CDR3 spans 15 amino acids. CDR3 sequence reads: CASSAATGVNEKLFF. The CDR3 DNA reads TGTGCCAGCTCAGCAGCGACAGGGGTCAATGAAAAACTGTTTTTT.

The rearrangement joins TRBV6-6 to TRBJ1-2; 12 bases are shared with TRBD1. J lost 2 bases, V lost 5 bases, and 9 bases had no gene match. The germline gives CDR1 MNHNY, CDR2 SVGAGI (reference sequence). CDR3 length equals 17 residues. Written as DNA, the CDR3 is TGTGCCAGCAGTCCAGGGGACAGGGGGCATAACAACTATGGCTACACCTTC. This translates into CASSPGDRGHNNYGYTF.